A single sample is the source of the 13 T cell receptor beta chains below, sequenced in a study of blood T cell repertoires in COVID-19. Repertoires were generated with immunoSEQ multiplex PCR, while TCRdb's copy carries only in-frame clones and drops some. Among 200,000 or so clones listed, around 80% were seen once. The sample comprised peripheral blood. The origin of the receptors is a human donor in a cohort sampled during active COVID-19.

The V and J genes are TRBV11-2 and TRBJ1-2; TRBD1 matches 9 bases. This CDR3 is 17 amino acids long. V dropped 1 base and J dropped 0; count of bases not matched to a gene: 6. Germline CDR1 and CDR2: SGHAT and FQNNGV. Written as DNA, the CDR3 is TGTGCCAGCAGCTTAGTGGGACAGGGATGGACTAACTATGGCTACACCTTC. Translation gives CASSLVGQGWTNYGYTF.

This clone was recorded once. This rearrangement joins TRBV13 to TRBJ2-7; perhaps TRBD1 as D (5 bases). The V gene's germline CDR1 is PRHDT and CDR2 FYEKMQ (reference sequence). Trimming took 2 bases from V and 7 from J, leaving 15 bases between them. The CDR3 runs to 14 residues. The CDR3 sequence is CASSLLVGQREQYF. The CDR3 nucleotides are TGTGCCAGCAGCTTATTGGTGGGGCAGAGGGAGCAGTACTTC.

This chain connects TRBV13 to TRBJ2-5, with 9 bases aligning to TRBD2. The CDR3 runs to 14 residues. V shed 5 bases and J 5 bases; nucleotides not matched to a gene: 6. Germline CDR1 and CDR2: PRHDT and FYEKMQ (reference sequence). As DNA, the CDR3 is TGTGCCAGCAGCAATAGCGGGGGCGGGGAGACCCAGTACTTC. It codes for CASSNSGGGETQYF.

J is TRBJ2-3 and V is TRBV29-1; TRBD2 matches 8 bases. The CDR3 spans 16 residues. The V gene end was trimmed by 3 bases and the J gene end by 1 base; junction bases not matched to a gene: 9. Germline V gene sequence: CDR1 SQVTM, CDR2 ANQGSEA. CDR3 DNA: TGCAGCGTTGATCCCCGCCCGACTAGCGGCACAGATACGCAGTATTTT. Translated: CSVDPRPTSGTDTQYF.

The rearrangement links TRBV7-6 to TRBJ2-5, with TRBD2 matching over 10 bases. The V gene end was trimmed by 2 bases and the J gene end by 5 bases; junction bases not matched to a gene: 8. The CDR3 is 16 residues long. CDR1 and CDR2 from the germline V gene are SGHVS and FNYEAQ. The CDR3 region is CASSLRPAGGPETQYF. The CDR3 nucleotides read TGTGCCAGCAGCTTAAGGCCAGCGGGGGGGCCTGAGACCCAGTACTTC.

V and J are TRBV13 and TRBJ2-2, with TRBD1 identical over 7 bases. The CDR3 loop spans 15 amino acids. V dropped 5 bases and J dropped 5; count of bases not matched to a gene: 8. The germline V gene encodes CDR1 PRHDT and CDR2 FYEKMQ (reference sequence). Here the CDR3 DNA reads TGTGCCAGCAGCAGCTGGGACAGAATAACCGGGGAGCTGTTTTTT. This encodes CASSSWDRITGELFF. The complete variable domain, with remaining parts taken from reference TRBV13 and TRBJ2-2, reads AAGVIQSPRHLIKEKRETATLKCYPIPRHDTVYWYQQGPGQDPQFLISFYEKMQSDKGSIPDRFSAQQFSDYHSELNMSSLELGDSALYFCASSSWDRITGELFFGEGSRLTVL.

Here the CDR3 DNA reads TGTGCCAGCTCAGAATTAATAGCGTCGAACACCGGGGAGCTGTTTTTT. It is translated as CASSELIASNTGELFF. The rearrangement uses TRBV18 and TRBJ2-2; D may be TRBD2 (5 bases). Germline V gene lookup returns CDR1 KGHSH and CDR2 LQKENI. The CDR3 totals 16 residues. Trimming shortened V by 5 bases and J by 0 bases, and 13 bases separated the two germline ends.

CDR3 sequence reads: CASSVDRGSYNEQFF. The CDR3 nucleotides are TGTGCCAGCAGCGTAGACAGGGGGTCCTACAATGAGCAGTTCTTC. This chain connects TRBV6-5 to TRBJ2-1; 9 nucleotides match TRBD1. V gave up 6 bases and J gave up 1 base; unmatched junction bases: 4. This CDR3 has 15 residues. The germline V gene has CDR1 MNHEY and CDR2 SVGAGI.

The CDR3 DNA sequence: TGTGCCAGCAGCCCGAGGGCAGGGGGTTGGGAGCAGTTCTTC. Encoded protein: CASSPRAGGWEQFF. The chain employs TRBV7-2 and TRBJ2-1, with 7 nucleotides matching TRBD1. The CDR3 spans 14 residues. V gave up 5 bases and J gave up 10 bases; unmatched junction bases: 11. The germline V gene encodes CDR1 SGHTA and CDR2 FQGNSA.

This clone was seen a few times. V usage is TRBV2 and J usage is TRBJ2-3; TRBD2 might be the D (6 bases). Trimming cost V 6 bases and J 0 bases, with 10 bases left between them. This CDR3 is 14 amino acids long. Germline CDR1 is SNHLY and CDR2 is FYNNEI. This chain's CDR3 is CASRRLASTDTQYF. In DNA, the CDR3 is TGTGCCAGCAGAAGGCTAGCGAGCACAGATACGCAGTATTTT. The full variable domain, rest sourced from reference TRBV2 and TRBJ2-3, is EPEVTQTPSHQVTQMGQEVILRCVPISNHLYFYWYRQILGQKVEFLVSFYNNEISEKSEIFDDQFSVERPDGSNFTLKIRSTKLEDSAMYFCASRRLASTDTQYFGPGTRLTVL.

This rearrangement joins TRBV18 to TRBJ1-5, with 8 bases matching TRBD1. After removal of 8 bases from V and 10 bases from J, the junction contained 13 bases not matched to a gene. The CDR3 totals 14 residues. CDR1 is KGHSH and CDR2 is LQKENI in the germline V gene. The CDR3 nucleotides are TGTGCCAGCACTACCGGACAGGGCCAGGGACCCCAGCATTTT. Encoded protein: CASTTGQGQGPQHF.

The genes are TRBV18 and TRBJ1-1; TRBD1 might be the D (6 bases). Deletions cut 3 bases from V and 1 base from J, with 9 bases between. The CDR3 consists of 14 residues. From germline, CDR1 is KGHSH and CDR2 LQKENI. The CDR3 spells CASSPRTANTEAFF. CDR3 coding DNA: TGTGCCAGCTCACCTCGGACAGCGAACACTGAAGCTTTCTTT.

The J gene is TRBJ1-4, the V gene TRBV18; D may be TRBD1 (5 bases). The CDR3 runs 15 residues. Trimming cost V 0 bases and J 8 bases, with 13 bases left between them. Germline V gene data show CDR1 as KGHSH and CDR2 as LQKENI. The CDR3 coding sequence is TGTGCCAGCTCACCACCAGCCAGGGTGGGGGAAAAACTGTTTTTT. As protein: CASSPPARVGEKLFF. Together with reference TRBV18 and TRBJ1-4, the CDR3 gives the full variable domain: NAGVMQNPRHLVRRRGQEARLRCSPMKGHSHVYWYRQLPEEGLKFMVYLQKENIIDESGMPKERFSAEFPKEGPSILRIQQVVRGDSAAYFCASSPPARVGEKLFFGSGTQLSVL.